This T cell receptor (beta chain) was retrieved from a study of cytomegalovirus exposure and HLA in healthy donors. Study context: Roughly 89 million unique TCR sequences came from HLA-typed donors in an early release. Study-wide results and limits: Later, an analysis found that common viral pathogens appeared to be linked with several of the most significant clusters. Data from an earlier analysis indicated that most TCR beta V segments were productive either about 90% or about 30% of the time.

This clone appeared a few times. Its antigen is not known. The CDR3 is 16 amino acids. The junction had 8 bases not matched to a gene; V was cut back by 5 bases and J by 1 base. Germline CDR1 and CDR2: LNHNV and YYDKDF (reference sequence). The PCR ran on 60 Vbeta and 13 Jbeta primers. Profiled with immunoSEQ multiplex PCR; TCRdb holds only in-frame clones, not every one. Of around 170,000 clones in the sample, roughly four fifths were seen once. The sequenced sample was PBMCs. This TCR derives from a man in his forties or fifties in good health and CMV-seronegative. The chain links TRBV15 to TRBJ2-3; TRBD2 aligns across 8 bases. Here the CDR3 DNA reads TGTGCCACCAGCCCCGGGGTAGCGGGACGCACAGATACGCAGTATTTT. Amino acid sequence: CATSPGVAGRTDTQYF.